This TCR beta chain came from a study of shared clonotypes between healthy human individuals. The germline V and J ends were trimmed by 1 base and 6 bases, with 4 bases remaining between them. CDR1 is DFQATT and CDR2 is SNEGSKA in the germline V gene (reference sequence). This CDR3 is built from 10 residues. Measured with immunoSEQ multiplex PCR; TCRdb has only the in-frame clones, and not every one. The sample lists about 1.1 million clones; about four fifths were seen once. Notes on this clone: The same CDR3 also results from other DNA sequences found in this sample.

Sequencing was done on a sample of memory CD4+ T cells from PBMCs. The subset here: CD45RA-negative fraction. V is TRBV20-1 and J is TRBJ2-7; D is unresolved. This sequence originates from a man aged 18 to 30 in good health. Some clones in this sample may be carry-over from other donors' samples. The CDR3: CSARGVEQYF. CDR3 sequence (DNA): TGCAGTGCTAGAGGGGTCGAGCAGTACTTC.